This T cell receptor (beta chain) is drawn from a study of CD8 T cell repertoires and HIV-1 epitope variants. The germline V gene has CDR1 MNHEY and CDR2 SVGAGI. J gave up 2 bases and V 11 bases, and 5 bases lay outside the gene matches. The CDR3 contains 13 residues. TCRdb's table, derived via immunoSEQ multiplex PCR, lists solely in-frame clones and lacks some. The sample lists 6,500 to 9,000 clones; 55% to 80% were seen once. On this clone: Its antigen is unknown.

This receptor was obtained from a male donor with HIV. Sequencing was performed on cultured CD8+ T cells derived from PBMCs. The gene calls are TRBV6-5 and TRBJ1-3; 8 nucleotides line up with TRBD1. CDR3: CAALTGAGNTIYF. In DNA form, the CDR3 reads TGTGCCGCCTTGACAGGGGCTGGAAACACCATATATTTT.